What follows are 12 T cell receptor beta chains derived from one specimen sequenced in a study of cytotoxic CD8 clonotypes in ibrutinib-treated CLL. The table came from immunoSEQ multiplex PCR; TCRdb's copy has only in-frame clones and leaves some out. The table has approximately 300,000 clones, about 77% seen once. Sequenced here: PBMCs, sampled before ibrutinib treatment. These receptors were obtained from a human donor with chronic lymphocytic leukemia.

This clone was seen a single time. The V gene is TRBV4-3, the J gene TRBJ2-3, with 8 bases matching TRBD2. The V gene end was trimmed by 2 bases and the J gene end by 4 bases; junction bases not matched to a gene: 2. The CDR3 extends over 14 amino acids. Germline V gene lookup returns CDR1 LGHNA and CDR2 YSLEER. CDR3 region: CASSQRLAPDTQYF. The DNA for the CDR3 is TGCGCCAGCAGCCAACGACTAGCGCCAGATACGCAGTATTTT.

This clone was counted only a few times. V gene TRBV10-3 combines with J gene TRBJ2-7; perhaps TRBD1 as D (5 bases). Germline CDR1 reads ENHRY; CDR2 reads SYGVKD. There are 12 residues in the CDR3. Trimming took 2 bases from V and 3 from J, leaving 5 bases between them. This CDR3 is CAISEQGYEQYF. The CDR3 nucleotides are TGTGCCATCAGTGAGCAGGGCTACGAGCAGTACTTC.

This chain links TRBV2 with TRBJ1-2, with TRBD1 matching 7 bases. V was pared by 0 bases and J by 6 bases, with 4 bases of the junction left unmatched. The CDR3 consists of 14 residues. Germline loops: CDR1 SNHLY, CDR2 FYNNEI. This CDR3 reads CASSEAGTVDGYTF. The CDR3 nucleotides read TGTGCCAGCAGTGAAGCGGGGACAGTTGATGGCTACACCTTC.

This clone has just one count. Additional DNA sequences in this sample encode the identical CDR3. The chain is built from TRBV6-4 and TRBJ2-3, with 7 bases aligning to TRBD2. The germline V gene has CDR1 MRHNA and CDR2 SNTAGT. With V trimmed by 3 bases and J by 2 bases, 5 bases remained unmatched. The CDR3 contains 15 residues. This CDR3 is CASSEQAGSTDTQYF. DNA of the CDR3: TGTGCCAGCAGTGAGCAAGCGGGATCCACAGATACGCAGTATTTT.

This clone has a handful of counts. This rearrangement joins TRBV4-2 to TRBJ1-2; TRBD1 is a possible D gene (6 bases). This CDR3 region has 12 residues. V gave up 3 bases and J gave up 4 bases, with 6 bases separating them. In germline, CDR1 is LGHNA, CDR2 YNFKEQ. CDR3 region: CASSQDSYGYTF. The CDR3, as DNA: TGTGCCAGCAGCCAGGACAGCTATGGCTACACCTTC.

This clone has only one observation. The CDR3 reads CASSFYTGDSYGYTF. Here the CDR3 DNA reads TGTGCCAGCAGTTTCTACACAGGGGATAGCTATGGCTACACCTTC. J is TRBJ1-2 and V is TRBV27; 7 nucleotides align to TRBD1. The CDR3 is 15 amino acids. Germline V lookup: CDR1 MNHEY, CDR2 SMNVEV (reference sequence). Trimming cost V 3 bases and J 4 bases; bases outside gene matches: 8.

The chain uses TRBV4-2 and TRBJ1-1; TRBD1 agrees at 9 bases. The germline V gene encodes CDR1 LGHNA and CDR2 YNFKEQ. This CDR3 is built from 16 residues. The V and J ends lost 2 bases and 5 bases, in that order; junction bases with no gene match: 9. The CDR3 sequence: CASSQTPGQGMTEAFF. CDR3 DNA: TGTGCCAGCAGCCAAACCCCGGGACAGGGAATGACTGAAGCTTTCTTT.

The chain links TRBV29-1 to TRBJ1-2, with 9 bases fitting TRBD1. The CDR3 consists of 13 residues. From germline, CDR1 is SQVTM and CDR2 ANQGSEA. J was trimmed by 4 bases and V by 6 bases; bases with no gene match: 6. CDR3 nucleotide sequence: TGCAGCGTCCGGGACAGGGATCGCTATGGCTACACCTTC. Its protein product is CSVRDRDRYGYTF.

The chain joins TRBV30 to TRBJ2-1, with 8 positions matching TRBD2. The CDR3 extends over 15 amino acids. The V gene end was trimmed by 3 bases and the J gene end by 7 bases; junction bases not matched to a gene: 11. Germline V gene data show CDR1 as GTSNPN and CDR2 as SVGIG (reference sequence). CDR3 in amino acids: CAWSRLARAGNEQFF. The CDR3 coding sequence is TGTGCCTGGAGCCGACTAGCGAGGGCGGGGAATGAGCAGTTCTTC.

The rearrangement links TRBV4-3 to TRBJ1-2, with D perhaps TRBD1 (5 bases). V shed 0 bases and J shed 4 bases, with 9 bases lying between them. The germline V gene encodes CDR1 LGHNA and CDR2 YSLEER. The CDR3 runs 14 residues. The CDR3 spells CASSQELQVYGYTF. CDR3 nucleotide sequence: TGCGCCAGCAGCCAAGAGTTACAGGTCTATGGCTACACCTTC.

The V call is TRBV25-1, the J call TRBJ2-2; TRBD2 matches 8 bases. The CDR3 is 16 amino acids. CDR1 is MGHDK, CDR2 SYGVNS, per germline. V gave up 0 bases and J gave up 5 bases; unmatched junction bases: 5. This chain's CDR3 is CASSEYRGLGTGELFF. The CDR3 coding sequence is TGTGCCAGCAGTGAATATAGGGGACTAGGGACCGGGGAGCTGTTTTTT. The full variable domain, its missing parts supplied by reference TRBV25-1 and TRBJ2-2, is EADIYQTPRYLVIGTGKKITLECSQTMGHDKMYWYQQDPGMELHLIHYSYGVNSTEKGDLSSESTVSRIRTEHFPLTLESARPSHTSQYLCASSEYRGLGTGELFFGEGSRLTVL.

V usage is TRBV4-1 and J usage is TRBJ2-3; 8 positions match TRBD2. This CDR3 has 15 residues. Germline V gene lookup returns CDR1 MGHRA and CDR2 YSYEKL. V lost 3 bases to trimming and J lost 0 bases; unmatched junction nucleotides: 2. DNA for the CDR3: TGCGCCAGCAGCCAGTCTAGCGGGAGCACAGATACGCAGTATTTT. Translation: CASSQSSGSTDTQYF.